The sample holds a few counts of the clone carrying this T cell receptor (beta chain). The target antigen is unknown. Before the COVID-19 pandemic, during about 2010-2018, CD4+ T cells were taken from unexposed donors. After approximately ten days of culture, CD4+ T cells were isolated. This entry comes from a study of CD4 T cells in relation to SARS-CoV-2 and coronaviruses. Study-level information: After 10 to 11 days of antigen culture, PBMC TCR beta CDR3s were sequenced.

The CDR3 is 17 amino acids. Trimming removed 0 bases from V and 0 bases from J, with 12 bases in between. CDR1 is LGHNA, CDR2 YSLEER, per germline. Data came from immunoSEQ multiplex PCR; TCRdb stores just in-frame clones and leaves some out. This table holds around 9,700 clones, approximately 78% found once. The TCR sequence derives from a human donor in good health. Sequenced sample: CD4+ T cells from PBMCs, cultured in vitro. This chain uses TRBV4-3 with TRBJ1-3; D remains ambiguous. CDR3 in amino acids: CASSQEAGPSSGNTIYF. CDR3 in DNA: TGCGCCAGCAGCCAAGAGGCAGGCCCCAGCTCTGGAAACACCATATATTTT.